A selection of T cell receptor beta chains follows, all from one sample in a study of blood T cell repertoires in COVID-19. Libraries were prepared by immunoSEQ multiplex PCR; TCRdb keeps only in-frame clonotypes and omits some of them. The profile covers 87,000 or so clones, with 80% to 85% appearing a single time and about 15% taken by the ten largest. The sequencing input was peripheral blood. These receptors all stem from a woman aged 80 or over with active or convalescent COVID-19. Both conserved end residues are part of each CDR3. Fields, in order: D gene, clone size, V gene, J gene, CDR3 length, CDR3 DNA, CDR3 protein. D genes are given only for firm matches. A row's size may be missing; if present it is once, few, many or a size class.

D: TRBD2
size: NA
V: TRBV5-1
J: TRBJ2-7
length: 14
DNA: TGCGCCAGCAGCTTGCAACGGGAGGTCTACGAGCAGTACTTC
CDR3: CASSLQREVYEQYF

D: NA
size: NA
V: TRBV21-1
J: TRBJ1-6
length: 14
DNA: TGTGCCAGCGGCAGGGACAGGGCTGGCTCACCCCTCCACTTT
CDR3: CASGRDRAGSPLHF

D: NA
size: NA
V: TRBV18
J: TRBJ2-1
length: 13
DNA: TGTGCCAGCTCACCACGAGGGAGCAATGAGCAGTTCTTC
CDR3: CASSPRGSNEQFF

D: NA
size: NA
V: TRBV4-3
J: TRBJ2-5
length: 15
DNA: TGCGCCAGCAGCCAAGGTGCGCGCAGGGGAGAGACCCAGTACTTC
CDR3: CASSQGARRGETQYF

D: NA
size: NA
V: TRBV10-1
J: TRBJ2-7
length: 15
DNA: TGCGCCAGCAGTGAGTCGCACCGTAGTACCTACGAGCAGTACTTC
CDR3: CASSESHRSTYEQYF

D: NA
size: NA
V: TRBV4-1
J: TRBJ1-2
length: 15
DNA: TGCGCCAGCAGCCAAGAACCGCGGACAGACTATGGCTACACCTTC
CDR3: CASSQEPRTDYGYTF

D: TRBD1
size: NA
V: TRBV7-9
J: TRBJ1-1
length: 14
DNA: TGTGCCAGCAGCTTGGACAGGGAGGGGACTGAAGCTTTCTTT
CDR3: CASSLDREGTEAFF

D: TRBD1
size: NA
V: TRBV10-3
J: TRBJ1-4
length: 14
DNA: TGTGCCATCAGATTGGGACAGGGGGATGAAAAACTGTTTTTT
CDR3: CAIRLGQGDEKLFF

D: TRBD1
size: NA
V: TRBV19
J: TRBJ1-5
length: 16
DNA: TGTGCCAGTAGTACGACAGGGGGAGTGGCAAATCAGCCCCAGCATTTT
CDR3: CASSTTGGVANQPQHF

D: NA
size: NA
V: TRBV6-4
J: TRBJ1-2
length: 11
DNA: TGTGCCAGCAGTGAGGTAGAGGGCTACACCTTC
CDR3: CASSEVEGYTF

D: NA
size: NA
V: TRBV5-1
J: TRBJ2-3
length: 13
DNA: TGCGCCAGCAGCCTGGAAGGCGGGGATACGCAGTATTTT
CDR3: CASSLEGGDTQYF

D: NA
size: NA
V: TRBV27
J: TRBJ1-5
length: 14
DNA: TGTGCCAGCAGTTTTAAGCGGAGCAATCAGCCCCAGCATTTT
CDR3: CASSFKRSNQPQHF

D: TRBD2
size: NA
V: TRBV3-1/TRBV3-2
J: TRBJ2-7
length: 17
DNA: TGTGCCAGCAGCCTAGGGACTAGCGGGGGCCTCTCCTACGAGCAGTACTTC
CDR3: CASSLGTSGGLSYEQYF

D: TRBD1
size: once
V: TRBV6-5
J: TRBJ1-5
length: 12
DNA: TGTGCCACCCGACAGGGGATTCAGCCCCAGCATTTT
CDR3: CATRQGIQPQHF

D: NA
size: NA
V: TRBV2
J: TRBJ1-2
length: 12
DNA: TGTGCCAGCACTCCGGCGGTTTATGGCTACACCTTC
CDR3: CASTPAVYGYTF

D: TRBD1
size: few
V: TRBV5-1
J: TRBJ2-1
length: 12
DNA: TGCGCCAGCAGCCAAGACAGGGGTGAGCAGTTCTTC
CDR3: CASSQDRGEQFF

D: NA
size: NA
V: TRBV29-1
J: TRBJ2-3
length: 13
DNA: TGCAGCGTTGAAGATGCGGGCACAGATACGCAGTATTTT
CDR3: CSVEDAGTDTQYF

D: NA
size: few
V: TRBV7-2
J: TRBJ1-3
length: 13
DNA: TGTGCCAGCAGCTCTATTTTTACGGACACCATATATTTT
CDR3: CASSSIFTDTIYF

D: NA
size: NA
V: TRBV21-1
J: TRBJ1-3
length: 15
DNA: TGTGCCAGCAGCAAAGGGCAGGGGTCTGGATACACCATATATTTT
CDR3: CASSKGQGSGYTIYF

D: NA
size: NA
V: TRBV6-2/TRBV6-3
J: TRBJ1-1
length: 15
DNA: TGTGCCAGCAACCCCCTCGACAGACAGAACACTGAAGCTTTCTTT
CDR3: CASNPLDRQNTEAFF